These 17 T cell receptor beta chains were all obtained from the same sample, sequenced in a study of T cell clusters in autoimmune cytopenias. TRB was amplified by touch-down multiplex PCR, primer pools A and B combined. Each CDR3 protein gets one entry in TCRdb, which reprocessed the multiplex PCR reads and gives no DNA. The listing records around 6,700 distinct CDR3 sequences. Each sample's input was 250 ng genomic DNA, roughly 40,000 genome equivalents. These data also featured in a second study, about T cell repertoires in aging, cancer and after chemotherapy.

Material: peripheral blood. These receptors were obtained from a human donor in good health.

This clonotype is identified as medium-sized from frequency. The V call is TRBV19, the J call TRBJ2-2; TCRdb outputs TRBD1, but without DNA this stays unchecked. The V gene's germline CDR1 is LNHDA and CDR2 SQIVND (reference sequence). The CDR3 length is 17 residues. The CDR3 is CASSITPGSPGTGELFF.

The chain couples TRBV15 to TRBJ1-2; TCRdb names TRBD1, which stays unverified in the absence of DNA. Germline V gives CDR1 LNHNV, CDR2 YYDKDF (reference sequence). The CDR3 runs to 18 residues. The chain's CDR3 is CATSRDATGRVRDYGYTF.

The CDR3 sequence: CSATPPGLAGRPDTQYF. V gene TRBV20-1 combines with J gene TRBJ2-3; the TCRdb D gene call, TRBD2, has no DNA to confirm it. This CDR3 has 17 residues. Germline-derived CDR1 and CDR2 are DFQATT and SNEGSKA (reference sequence).

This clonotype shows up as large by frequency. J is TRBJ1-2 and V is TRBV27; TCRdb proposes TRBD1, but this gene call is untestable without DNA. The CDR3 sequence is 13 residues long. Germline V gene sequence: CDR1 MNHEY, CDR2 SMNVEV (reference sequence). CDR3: CASSLGRRGGYTF.

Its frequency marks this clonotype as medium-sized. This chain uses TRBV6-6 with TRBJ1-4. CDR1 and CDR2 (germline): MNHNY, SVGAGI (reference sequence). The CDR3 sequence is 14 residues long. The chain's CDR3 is CASSFDGRQEKLFF.

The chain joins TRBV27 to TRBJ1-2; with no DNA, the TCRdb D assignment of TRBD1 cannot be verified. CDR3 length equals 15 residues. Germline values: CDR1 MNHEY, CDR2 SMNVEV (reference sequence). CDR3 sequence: CASSLARQGYDGYTF.

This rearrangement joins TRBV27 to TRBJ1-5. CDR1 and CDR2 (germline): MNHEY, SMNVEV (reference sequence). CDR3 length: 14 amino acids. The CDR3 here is CASSLYSSNQPQHF.

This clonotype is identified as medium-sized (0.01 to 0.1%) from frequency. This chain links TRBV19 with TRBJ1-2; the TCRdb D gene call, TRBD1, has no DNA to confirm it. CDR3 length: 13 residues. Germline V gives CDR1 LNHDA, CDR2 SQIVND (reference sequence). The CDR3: CASTGSFGYGYTF.

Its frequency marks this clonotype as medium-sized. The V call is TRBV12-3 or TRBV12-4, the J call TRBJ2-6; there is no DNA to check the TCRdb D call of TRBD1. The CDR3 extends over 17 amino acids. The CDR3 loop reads CASGLGTGGSGANVLTF.

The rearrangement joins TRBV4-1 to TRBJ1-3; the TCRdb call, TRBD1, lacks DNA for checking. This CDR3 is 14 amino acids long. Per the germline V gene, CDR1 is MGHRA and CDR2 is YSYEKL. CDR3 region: CASSQTVSGNTIYF.

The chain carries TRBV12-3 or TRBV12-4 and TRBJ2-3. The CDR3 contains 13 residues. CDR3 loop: CASKLDLTDTQYF.

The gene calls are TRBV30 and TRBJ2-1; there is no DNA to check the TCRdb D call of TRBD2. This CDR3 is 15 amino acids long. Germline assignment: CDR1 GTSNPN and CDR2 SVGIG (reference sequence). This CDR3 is CAWNKIERVDNEQFF.

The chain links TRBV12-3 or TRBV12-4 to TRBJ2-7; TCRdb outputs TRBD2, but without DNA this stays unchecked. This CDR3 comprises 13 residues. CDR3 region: CASSPAGRYEQYF.

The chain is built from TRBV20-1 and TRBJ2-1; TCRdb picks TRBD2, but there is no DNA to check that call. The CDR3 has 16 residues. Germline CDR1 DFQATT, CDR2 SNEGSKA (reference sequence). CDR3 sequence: CSARARGLAYYNEQFF.

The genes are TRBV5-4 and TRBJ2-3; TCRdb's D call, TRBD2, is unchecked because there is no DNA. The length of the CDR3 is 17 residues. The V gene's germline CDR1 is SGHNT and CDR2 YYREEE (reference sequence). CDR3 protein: CASSLGGRGAYTDTQYF.

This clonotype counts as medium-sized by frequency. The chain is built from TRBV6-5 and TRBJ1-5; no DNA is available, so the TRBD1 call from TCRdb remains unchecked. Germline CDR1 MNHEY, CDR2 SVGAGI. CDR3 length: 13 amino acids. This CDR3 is CASSETGLQPQHF.

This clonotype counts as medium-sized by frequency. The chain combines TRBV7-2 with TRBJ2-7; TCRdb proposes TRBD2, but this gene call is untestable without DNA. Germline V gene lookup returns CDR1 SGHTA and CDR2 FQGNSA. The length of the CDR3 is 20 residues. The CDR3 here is CASSLALMGSSGGARVEQYF.